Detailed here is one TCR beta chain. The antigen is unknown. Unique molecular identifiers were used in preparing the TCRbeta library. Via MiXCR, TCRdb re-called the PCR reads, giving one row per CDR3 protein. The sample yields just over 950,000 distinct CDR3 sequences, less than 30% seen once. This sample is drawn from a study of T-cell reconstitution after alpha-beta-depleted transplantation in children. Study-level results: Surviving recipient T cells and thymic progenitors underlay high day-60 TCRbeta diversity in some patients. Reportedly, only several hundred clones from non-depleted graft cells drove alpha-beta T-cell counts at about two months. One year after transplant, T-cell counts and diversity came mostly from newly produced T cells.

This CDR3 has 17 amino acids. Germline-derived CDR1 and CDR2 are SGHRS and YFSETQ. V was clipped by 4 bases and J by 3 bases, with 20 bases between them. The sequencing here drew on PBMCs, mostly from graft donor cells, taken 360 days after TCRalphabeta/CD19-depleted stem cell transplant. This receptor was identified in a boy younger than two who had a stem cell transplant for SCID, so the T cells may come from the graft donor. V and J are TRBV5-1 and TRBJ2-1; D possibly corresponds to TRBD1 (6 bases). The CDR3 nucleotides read TGCGCCAGCAGCCTGACAGGTGGGGGCAACCGCTACAATGAGCAGTTCTTC. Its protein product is CASSLTGGGNRYNEQFF.